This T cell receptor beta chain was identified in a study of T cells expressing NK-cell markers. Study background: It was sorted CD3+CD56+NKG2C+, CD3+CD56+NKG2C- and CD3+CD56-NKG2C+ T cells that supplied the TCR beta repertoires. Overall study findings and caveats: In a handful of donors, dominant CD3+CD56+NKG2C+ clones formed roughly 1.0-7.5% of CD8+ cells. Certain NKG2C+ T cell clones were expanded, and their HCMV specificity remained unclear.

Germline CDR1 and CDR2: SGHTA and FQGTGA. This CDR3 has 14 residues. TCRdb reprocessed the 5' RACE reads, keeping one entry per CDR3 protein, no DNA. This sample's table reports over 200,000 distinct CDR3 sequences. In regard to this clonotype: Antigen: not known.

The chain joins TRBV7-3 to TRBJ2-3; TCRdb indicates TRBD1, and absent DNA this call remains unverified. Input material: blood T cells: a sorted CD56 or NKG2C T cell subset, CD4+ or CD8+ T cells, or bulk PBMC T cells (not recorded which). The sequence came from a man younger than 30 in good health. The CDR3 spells CASSVGTNTDTQYF.